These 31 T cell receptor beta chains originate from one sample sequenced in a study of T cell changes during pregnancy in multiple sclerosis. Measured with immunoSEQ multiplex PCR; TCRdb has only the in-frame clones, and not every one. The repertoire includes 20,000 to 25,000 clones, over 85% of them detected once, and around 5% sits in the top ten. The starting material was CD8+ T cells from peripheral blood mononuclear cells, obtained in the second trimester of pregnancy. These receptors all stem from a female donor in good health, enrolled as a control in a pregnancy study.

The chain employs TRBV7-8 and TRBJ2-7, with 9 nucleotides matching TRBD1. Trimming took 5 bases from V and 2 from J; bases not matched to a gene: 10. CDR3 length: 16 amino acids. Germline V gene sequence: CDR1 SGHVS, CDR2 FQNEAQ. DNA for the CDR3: TGTGCCAGCAGCACCCCCGGACAGGGGCTCCCCTACGAGCAGTACTTC. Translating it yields CASSTPGQGLPYEQYF. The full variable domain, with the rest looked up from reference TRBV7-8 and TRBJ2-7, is GAGVSQSPRYKVAKRGQDVALRCDPISGHVSLFWYQQALGQGPEFLTYFQNEAQLDKSGLPSDRFFAERPEGSVSTLKIQRTQQEDSAVYLCASSTPGQGLPYEQYFGPGTRLTVT.

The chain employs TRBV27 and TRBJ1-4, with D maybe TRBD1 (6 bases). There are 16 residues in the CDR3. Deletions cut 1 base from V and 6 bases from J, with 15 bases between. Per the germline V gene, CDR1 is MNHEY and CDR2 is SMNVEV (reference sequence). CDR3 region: CASSLLPGQVYEKLFF. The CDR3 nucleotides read TGTGCCAGCAGTTTATTGCCGGGACAAGTCTATGAAAAACTGTTTTTT.

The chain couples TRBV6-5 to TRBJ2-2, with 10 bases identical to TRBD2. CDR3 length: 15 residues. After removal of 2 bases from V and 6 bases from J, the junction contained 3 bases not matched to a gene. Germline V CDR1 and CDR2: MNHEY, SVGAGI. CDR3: CASSYPLAGAGELFF. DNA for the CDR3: TGTGCCAGCAGTTACCCGCTAGCGGGAGCCGGGGAGCTGTTTTTT.

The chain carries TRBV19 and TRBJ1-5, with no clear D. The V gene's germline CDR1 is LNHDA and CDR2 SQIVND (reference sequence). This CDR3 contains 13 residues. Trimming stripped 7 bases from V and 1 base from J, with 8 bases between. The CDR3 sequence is CASTPGSNQPQHF. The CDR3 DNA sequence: TGTGCCAGTACCCCGGGAAGCAATCAGCCCCAGCATTTT.

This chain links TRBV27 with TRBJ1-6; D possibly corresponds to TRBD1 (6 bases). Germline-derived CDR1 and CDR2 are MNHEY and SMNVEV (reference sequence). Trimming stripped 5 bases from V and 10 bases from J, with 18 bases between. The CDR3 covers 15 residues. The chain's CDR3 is CASSPLSQRGSPLHF. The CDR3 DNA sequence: TGTGCCAGCAGTCCCTTGTCACAAAGGGGGTCACCCCTCCACTTT.

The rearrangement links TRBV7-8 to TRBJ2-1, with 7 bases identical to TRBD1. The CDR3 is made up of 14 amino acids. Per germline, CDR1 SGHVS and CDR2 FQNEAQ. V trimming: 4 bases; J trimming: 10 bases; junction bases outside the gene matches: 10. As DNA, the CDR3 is TGTGCCAGCAGCTCAACGCAGGGGGTCGGGGAGCAGTTCTTC. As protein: CASSSTQGVGEQFF. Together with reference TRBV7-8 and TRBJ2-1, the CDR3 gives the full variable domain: GAGVSQSPRYKVAKRGQDVALRCDPISGHVSLFWYQQALGQGPEFLTYFQNEAQLDKSGLPSDRFFAERPEGSVSTLKIQRTQQEDSAVYLCASSSTQGVGEQFFGPGTRLTVL.

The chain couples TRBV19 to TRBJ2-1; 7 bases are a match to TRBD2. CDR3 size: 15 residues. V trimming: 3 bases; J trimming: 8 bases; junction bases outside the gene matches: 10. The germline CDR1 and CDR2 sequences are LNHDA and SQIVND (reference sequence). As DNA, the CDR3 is TGTGCCAGTAGTATGGGGGGACTGGGGGGGTATGAGCAGTTCTTC. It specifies CASSMGGLGGYEQFF.

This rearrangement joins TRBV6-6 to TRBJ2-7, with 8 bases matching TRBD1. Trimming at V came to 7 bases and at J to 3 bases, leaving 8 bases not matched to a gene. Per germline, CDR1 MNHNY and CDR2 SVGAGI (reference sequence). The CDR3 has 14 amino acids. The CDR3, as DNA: TGTGCCAGCAATTCCGGGACAGGAGACTACGAGCAGTACTTC. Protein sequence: CASNSGTGDYEQYF.

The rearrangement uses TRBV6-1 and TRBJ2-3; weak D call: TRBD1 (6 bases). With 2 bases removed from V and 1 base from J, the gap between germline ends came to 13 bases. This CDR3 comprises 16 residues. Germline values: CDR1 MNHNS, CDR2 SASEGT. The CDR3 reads CASSEKAGDGTDTQYF. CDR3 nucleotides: TGTGCCAGCAGTGAAAAAGCAGGGGATGGCACAGATACGCAGTATTTT.

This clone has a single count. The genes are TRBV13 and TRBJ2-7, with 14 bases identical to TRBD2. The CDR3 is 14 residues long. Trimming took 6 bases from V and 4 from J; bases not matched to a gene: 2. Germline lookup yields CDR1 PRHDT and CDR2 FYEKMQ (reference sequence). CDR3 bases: TGTGCCAGCAGTGGACTAGCGGGGGGTTACGAGCAGTACTTC. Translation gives CASSGLAGGYEQYF.

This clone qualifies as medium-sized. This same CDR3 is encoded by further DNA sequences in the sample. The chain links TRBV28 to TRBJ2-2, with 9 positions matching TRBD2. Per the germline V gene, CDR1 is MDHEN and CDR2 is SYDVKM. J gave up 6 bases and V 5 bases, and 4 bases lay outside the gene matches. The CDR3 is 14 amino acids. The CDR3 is CASSRTSAAGELFF. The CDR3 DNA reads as TGTGCCAGCAGTAGGACTAGCGCAGCCGGGGAGCTGTTTTTT. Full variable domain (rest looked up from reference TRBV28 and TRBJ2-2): DVKVTQSSRYLVKRTGEKVFLECVQDMDHENMFWYRQDPGLGLRLIYFSYDVKMKEKGDIPEGYSVSREKKERFSLILESASTNQTSMYLCASSRTSAAGELFFGEGSRLTVL.

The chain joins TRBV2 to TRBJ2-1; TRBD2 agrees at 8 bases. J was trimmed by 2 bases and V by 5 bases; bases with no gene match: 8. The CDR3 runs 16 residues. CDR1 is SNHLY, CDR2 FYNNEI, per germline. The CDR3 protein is CASSTPQREPYNEQFF. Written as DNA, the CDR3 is TGTGCCAGCAGTACCCCCCAGCGGGAGCCCTACAATGAGCAGTTCTTC.

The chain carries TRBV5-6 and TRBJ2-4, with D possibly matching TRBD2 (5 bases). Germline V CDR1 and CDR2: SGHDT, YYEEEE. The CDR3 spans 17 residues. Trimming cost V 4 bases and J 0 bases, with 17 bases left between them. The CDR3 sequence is CASSPVGGGLAKNIQYF. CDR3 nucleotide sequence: TGTGCCAGCAGCCCGGTGGGTGGAGGTCTAGCCAAAAACATTCAGTACTTC.

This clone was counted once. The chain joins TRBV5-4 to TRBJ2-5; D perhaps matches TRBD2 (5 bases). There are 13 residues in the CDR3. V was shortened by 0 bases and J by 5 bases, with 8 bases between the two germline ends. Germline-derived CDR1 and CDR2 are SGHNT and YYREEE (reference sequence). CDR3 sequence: CASSLGTGETQYF. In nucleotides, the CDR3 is TGTGCCAGCAGCTTGGGGACGGGGGAGACCCAGTACTTC.

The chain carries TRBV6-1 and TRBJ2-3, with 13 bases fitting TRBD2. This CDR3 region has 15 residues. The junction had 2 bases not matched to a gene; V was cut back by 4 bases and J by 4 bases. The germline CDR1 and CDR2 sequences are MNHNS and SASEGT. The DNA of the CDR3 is TGTGCCAGCAGTGGACTAGCGGGAGGAGCAGATACGCAGTATTTT. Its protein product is CASSGLAGGADTQYF.

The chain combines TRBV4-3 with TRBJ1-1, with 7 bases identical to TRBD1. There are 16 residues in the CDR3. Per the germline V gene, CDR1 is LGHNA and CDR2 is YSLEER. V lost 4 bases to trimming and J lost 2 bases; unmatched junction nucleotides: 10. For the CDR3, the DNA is TGCGCCAGCAGCCGCCGCCTCACAGGGGTAAACACTGAAGCTTTCTTT. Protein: CASSRRLTGVNTEAFF.

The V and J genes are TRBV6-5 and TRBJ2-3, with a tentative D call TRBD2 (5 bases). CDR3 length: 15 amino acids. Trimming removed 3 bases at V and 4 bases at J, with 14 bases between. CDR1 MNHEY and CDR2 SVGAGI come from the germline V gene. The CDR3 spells CASSYTREGADTQYF. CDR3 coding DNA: TGTGCCAGCAGTTATACTAGAGAGGGCGCAGATACGCAGTATTTT.

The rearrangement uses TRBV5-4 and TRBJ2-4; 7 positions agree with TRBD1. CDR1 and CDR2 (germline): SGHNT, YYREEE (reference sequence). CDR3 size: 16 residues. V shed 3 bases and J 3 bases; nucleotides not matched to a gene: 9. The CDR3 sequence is CASSWKGGRVKNIQYF. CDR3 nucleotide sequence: TGTGCCAGCAGCTGGAAAGGGGGCAGGGTCAAAAACATTCAGTACTTC. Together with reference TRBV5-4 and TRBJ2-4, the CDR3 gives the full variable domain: ETGVTQSPTHLIKTRGQQVTLRCSSQSGHNTVSWYQQALGQGPQFIFQYYREEENGRGNFPPRFSGLQFPNYSSELNVNALELDDSALYLCASSWKGGRVKNIQYFGAGTRLSVL.

The CDR3 region is CASSDRDSSYNSPLHF. As DNA, the CDR3 is TGTGCCAGTAGTGACCGGGACTCCTCCTATAATTCACCCCTCCACTTT. The chain has TRBV19 and TRBJ1-6; a weak D match, TRBD1 (5 bases). The CDR3 consists of 16 residues. Germline CDR1 and CDR2: LNHDA and SQIVND (reference sequence). Trimming pared 5 bases from V and 0 bases from J, leaving 11 bases between.

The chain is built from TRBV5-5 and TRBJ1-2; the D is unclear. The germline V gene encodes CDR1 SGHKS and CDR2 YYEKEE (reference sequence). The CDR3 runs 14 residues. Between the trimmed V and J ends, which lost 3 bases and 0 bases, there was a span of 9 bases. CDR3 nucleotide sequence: TGTGCCAGCAGCTCCCCGGGAGCTAACTATGGCTACACCTTC. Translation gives CASSSPGANYGYTF.

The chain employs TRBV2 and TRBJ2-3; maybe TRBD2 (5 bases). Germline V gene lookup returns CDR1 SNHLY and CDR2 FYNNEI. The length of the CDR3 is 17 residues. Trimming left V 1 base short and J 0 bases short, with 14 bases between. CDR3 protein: CASSEGGLALSTDTQYF. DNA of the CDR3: TGTGCCAGCAGTGAAGGTGGGCTAGCACTGAGCACAGATACGCAGTATTTT.

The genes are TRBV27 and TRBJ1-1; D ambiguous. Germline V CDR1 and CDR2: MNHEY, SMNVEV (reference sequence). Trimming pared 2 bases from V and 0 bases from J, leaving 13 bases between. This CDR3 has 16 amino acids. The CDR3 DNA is TGTGCCAGCAGTTTAGTGCGAATTTCACTGAACACTGAAGCTTTCTTT. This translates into CASSLVRISLNTEAFF.

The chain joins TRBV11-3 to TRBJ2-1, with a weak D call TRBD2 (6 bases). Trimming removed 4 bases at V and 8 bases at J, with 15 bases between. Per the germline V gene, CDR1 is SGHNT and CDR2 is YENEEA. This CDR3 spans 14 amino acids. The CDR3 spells CASSSRLEGDEQFF. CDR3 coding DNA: TGTGCCAGCAGCTCTCGACTAGAAGGCGATGAGCAGTTCTTC.

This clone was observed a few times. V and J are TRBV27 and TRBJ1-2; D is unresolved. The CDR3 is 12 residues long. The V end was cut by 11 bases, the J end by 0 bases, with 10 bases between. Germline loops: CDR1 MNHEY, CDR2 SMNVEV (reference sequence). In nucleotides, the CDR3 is TGTGCCGTACTTTCGGCTAACTATGGCTACACCTTC. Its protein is CAVLSANYGYTF.

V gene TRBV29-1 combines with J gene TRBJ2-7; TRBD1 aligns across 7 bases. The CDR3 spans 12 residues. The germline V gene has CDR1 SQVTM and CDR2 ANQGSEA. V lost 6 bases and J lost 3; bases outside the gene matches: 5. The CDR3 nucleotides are TGCAGCGTAGGACGACAGGGCTACGAGCAGTACTTC. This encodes CSVGRQGYEQYF.

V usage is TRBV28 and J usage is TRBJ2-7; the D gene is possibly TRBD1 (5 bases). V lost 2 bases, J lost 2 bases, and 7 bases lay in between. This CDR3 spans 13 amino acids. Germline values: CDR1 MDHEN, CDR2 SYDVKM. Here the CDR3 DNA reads TGTGCCAGCAGTTTAGGACAAACCTACGAGCAGTACTTC. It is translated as CASSLGQTYEQYF.

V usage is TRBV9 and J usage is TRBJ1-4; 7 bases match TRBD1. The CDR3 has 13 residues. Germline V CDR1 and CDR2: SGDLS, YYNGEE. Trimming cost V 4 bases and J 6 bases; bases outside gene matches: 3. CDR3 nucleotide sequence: TGTGCCAGCAGCTACGGGACAGATGAAAAACTGTTTTTT. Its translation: CASSYGTDEKLFF.

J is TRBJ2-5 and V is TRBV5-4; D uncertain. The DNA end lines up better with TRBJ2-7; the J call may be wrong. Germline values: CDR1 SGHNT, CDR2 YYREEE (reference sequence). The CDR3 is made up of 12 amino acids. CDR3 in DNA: TGTGCCAGCAGCTTGGGAACCTACGAGCAGTACTTC. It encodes CASSLGTYEQYF.

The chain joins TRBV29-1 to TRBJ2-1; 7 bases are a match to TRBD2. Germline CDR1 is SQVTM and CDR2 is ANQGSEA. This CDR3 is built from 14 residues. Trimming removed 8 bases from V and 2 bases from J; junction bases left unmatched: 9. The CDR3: CSTHAGEAYNEQFF. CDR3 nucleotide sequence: TGCAGCACCCACGCGGGGGAGGCCTACAATGAGCAGTTCTTC.

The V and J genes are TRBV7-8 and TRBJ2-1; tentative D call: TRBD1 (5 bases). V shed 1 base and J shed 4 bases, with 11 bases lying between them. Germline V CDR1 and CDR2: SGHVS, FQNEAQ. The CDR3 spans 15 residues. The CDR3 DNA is TGTGCCAGCAGCTTAGGACAGAGAGCTTACAATGAGCAGTTCTTC. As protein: CASSLGQRAYNEQFF.

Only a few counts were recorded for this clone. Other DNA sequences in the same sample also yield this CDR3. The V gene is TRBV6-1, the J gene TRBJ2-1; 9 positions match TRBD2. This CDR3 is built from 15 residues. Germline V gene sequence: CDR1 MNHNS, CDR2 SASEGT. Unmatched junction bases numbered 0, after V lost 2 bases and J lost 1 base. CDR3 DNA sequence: TGTGCCAGCAGTGAACTAGCGGGATCCTACAATGAGCAGTTCTTC. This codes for CASSELAGSYNEQFF.